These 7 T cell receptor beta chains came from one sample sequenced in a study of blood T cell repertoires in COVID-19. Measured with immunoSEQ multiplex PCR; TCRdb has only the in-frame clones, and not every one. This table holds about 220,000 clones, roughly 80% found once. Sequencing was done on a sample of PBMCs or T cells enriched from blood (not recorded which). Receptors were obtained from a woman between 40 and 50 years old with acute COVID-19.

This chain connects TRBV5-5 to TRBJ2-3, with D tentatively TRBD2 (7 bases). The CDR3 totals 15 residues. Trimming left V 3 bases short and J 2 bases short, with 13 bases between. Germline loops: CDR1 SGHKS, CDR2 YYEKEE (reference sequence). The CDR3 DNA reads TGTGCCAGCAGCTGGGGAGGGGGACCCACAGATACGCAGTATTTT. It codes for CASSWGGGPTDTQYF.

The CDR3 nucleotides are TGTGCCAGCAGCTATCAGCGAACTAGCTCCTACAATGAGCAGTTCTTC. Translated: CASSYQRTSSYNEQFF. The rearrangement uses TRBV7-9 and TRBJ2-1; maybe TRBD2 (5 bases). Trimming left V 4 bases short and J 0 bases short, with 13 bases between. CDR1 is SEHNR, CDR2 FQNEAQ, per germline (reference sequence). The CDR3 loop spans 16 amino acids.

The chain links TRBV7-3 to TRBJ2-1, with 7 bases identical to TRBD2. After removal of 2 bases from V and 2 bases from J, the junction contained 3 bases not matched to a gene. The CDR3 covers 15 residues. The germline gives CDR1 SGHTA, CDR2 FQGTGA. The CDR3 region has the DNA TGTGCCAGCAGCTTAGTACTAGCGCCCTACAATGAGCAGTTCTTC. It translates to CASSLVLAPYNEQFF.

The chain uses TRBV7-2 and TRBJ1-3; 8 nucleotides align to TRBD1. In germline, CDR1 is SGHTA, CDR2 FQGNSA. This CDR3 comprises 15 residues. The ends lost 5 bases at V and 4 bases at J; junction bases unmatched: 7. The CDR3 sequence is CASSPQTGVGNTIYF. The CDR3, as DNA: TGTGCCAGCAGCCCACAGACAGGGGTCGGAAACACCATATATTTT. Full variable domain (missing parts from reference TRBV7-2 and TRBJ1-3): GAGVSQSPSNKVTEKGKDVELRCDPISGHTALYWYRQSLGQGLEFLIYFQGNSAPDKSGLPSDRFSAERTGGSVSTLTIQRTQQEDSAVYLCASSPQTGVGNTIYFGEGSWLTVV.

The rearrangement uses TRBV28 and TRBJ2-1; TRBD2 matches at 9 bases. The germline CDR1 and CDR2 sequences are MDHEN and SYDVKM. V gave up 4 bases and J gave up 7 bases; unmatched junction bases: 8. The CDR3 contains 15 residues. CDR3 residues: CASSSLAGGENEQFF. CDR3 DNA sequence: TGTGCCAGCAGTTCACTAGCGGGCGGTGAAAATGAGCAGTTCTTC.

As DNA, the CDR3 is TGTGCCTGGAGCAGAGGGGGCTCCTACGAGCAGTACTTC. This translates into CAWSRGGSYEQYF. The V and J genes are TRBV30 and TRBJ2-7; TRBD1 might be the D (6 bases). With 3 bases removed from V and 0 bases from J, the gap between germline ends came to 9 bases. From germline, CDR1 is GTSNPN and CDR2 SVGIG (reference sequence). The CDR3 sequence is 13 residues long.

The CDR3 DNA reads TGTGCCAGCTCACCAATACGGGCTCCGGGACAGGGGAGCAATCAGCCCCAGCATTTT. It translates to CASSPIRAPGQGSNQPQHF. This sequence joins TRBV18 and TRBJ1-5; 10 bases are shared with TRBD1. V shed 2 bases, J shed 1 base, and the junction held 11 bases outside the gene matches. The length of the CDR3 is 19 residues. The germline CDR1 and CDR2 sequences are KGHSH and LQKENI.